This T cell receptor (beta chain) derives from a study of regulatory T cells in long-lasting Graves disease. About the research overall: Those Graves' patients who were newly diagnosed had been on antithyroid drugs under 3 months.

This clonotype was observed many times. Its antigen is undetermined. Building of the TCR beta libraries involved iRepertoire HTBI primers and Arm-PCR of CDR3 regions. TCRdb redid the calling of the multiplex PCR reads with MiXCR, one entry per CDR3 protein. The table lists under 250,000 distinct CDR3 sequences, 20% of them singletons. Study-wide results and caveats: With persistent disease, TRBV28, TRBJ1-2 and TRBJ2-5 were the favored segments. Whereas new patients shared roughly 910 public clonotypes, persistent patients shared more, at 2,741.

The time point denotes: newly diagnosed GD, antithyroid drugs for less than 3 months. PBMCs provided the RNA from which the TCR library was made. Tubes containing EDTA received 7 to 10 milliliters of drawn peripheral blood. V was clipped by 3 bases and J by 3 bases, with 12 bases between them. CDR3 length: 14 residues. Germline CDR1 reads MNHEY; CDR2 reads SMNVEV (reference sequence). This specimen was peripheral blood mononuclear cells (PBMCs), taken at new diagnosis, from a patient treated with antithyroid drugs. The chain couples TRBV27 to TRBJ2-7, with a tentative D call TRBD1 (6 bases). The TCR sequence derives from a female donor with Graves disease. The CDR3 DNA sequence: TGTGCCAGCAGTTTGGCAGGGGTATACTACGAGCAGTACTTC. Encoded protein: CASSLAGVYYEQYF.